The rows below give T cell receptor beta chains drawn from one sample of a study of T cell responses to AZD1222 COVID-19 vaccine. Some clones are missing from TCRdb's copy, which holds only in-frame ones; the method was immunoSEQ multiplex PCR. The sample records about 78,000 clones, approximately 90% being singletons. The specimen comprised peripheral blood, sampled on day 0 of AZD1222 vaccination. Receptors were obtained from an adult in good health. Each CDR3 is given with its conserved first and last residue. D genes are given only for firm matches. The size field is filled for only some rows; it gives once, few, many or a size class.

V	J	D	size	DNA	CDR3
TRBV5-8	TRBJ2-3	-	once	TGTGCCAGCAGCACCGAGAGGGTGGATACGCAGTATTTT	CASSTERVDTQYF
TRBV2	TRBJ1-2	-	few	TGTGCCAACCCTATGGGGGGCGCCTATGGCTACACCTTC	CANPMGGAYGYTF
TRBV10-3	TRBJ2-7	-	-	TGTGCCACGGCACAGGGAAGGGACGAGCAGTACTTC	CATAQGRDEQYF
TRBV6-5	TRBJ1-1	-	-	TGTGCCAGCAGTTACTCTGGCGGTGAGAGGGCTGAAGCTTTCTTT	CASSYSGGERAEAFF
TRBV11-3	TRBJ2-7	-	once	TGTGCCAGCAGTATCTCGGGGTCCTACGAGCAGTACTTC	CASSISGSYEQYF
TRBV18	TRBJ2-7	-	-	TGTGCCAGCTCAGAACAGGGGGGGACCGAGCAGTACTTC	CASSEQGGTEQYF
TRBV5-6	TRBJ2-1	-	-	TGTGCCAGCAGCTTGTTCCGGGTCTCCTACAATGAGCAGTTCTTC	CASSLFRVSYNEQFF
TRBV6-5	TRBJ2-7	-	-	TGTGCCAGCAGGGGGGAACTGCACTACGAGCAGTACTTC	CASRGELHYEQYF
TRBV7-3	TRBJ2-3	-	-	TGTGCCAGCAGCTTAAACCGGAGAGGTTCGGGTAGGGATACGCAGTATTTT	CASSLNRRGSGRDTQYF
TRBV18	TRBJ1-2	-	-	TGTGCCAGCTCACCTCGGAGGCAAGGAGGCTACACCTTC	CASSPRRQGGYTF
TRBV28	TRBJ2-1	-	-	TGTGCCAGCAGTTTTCGACCGATTCAGAAGCCCTACAATGAGCAGTTCTTC	CASSFRPIQKPYNEQFF
TRBV2	TRBJ2-1	TRBD2	-	TGTGCCAGCAGTGTTAGCGGGAGCCCCTACAATGAGCAGTTCTTC	CASSVSGSPYNEQFF
TRBV7-6	TRBJ2-1	TRBD2	-	TGTGCCAGCAGCTCGCCTAGCGGGGTTAGTGAGCAGTTCTTC	CASSSPSGVSEQFF
TRBV11-3	TRBJ1-1	-	-	TGTGCCAGCAGCTTAGAACCGGGAGTGGGGAGAGACACTGAAGCTTTCTTT	CASSLEPGVGRDTEAFF
TRBV9	TRBJ1-2	-	-	TGTGCCAGCAGCGTAGGAGTTTTTACCTATGGCTACACCTTC	CASSVGVFTYGYTF
TRBV6-2/TRBV6-3	TRBJ1-1	-	-	TGTGCCAGCAGTTACAGGGGGAACACTGAAGCTTTCTTT	CASSYRGNTEAFF
TRBV5-1	TRBJ1-1	-	-	TGCGCCAGCAGCCAGTACCGGAGGGGTGACACTGAAGCTTTCTTT	CASSQYRRGDTEAFF
TRBV2	TRBJ1-4	TRBD1	-	TGTGCCAGCAGCCCCGGACAGGGCAATGAAAAACTGTTTTTT	CASSPGQGNEKLFF
TRBV9	TRBJ2-7	TRBD1	-	TGTGCCAGCAGCCCGAGGACAGGGGGCCCTCAGACCTACGAGCAGTACTTC	CASSPRTGGPQTYEQYF
TRBV10-2	TRBJ2-7	TRBD1	-	TGCGCCAGCACTGAGCCCGGGACAGGGATCTACGAGCAGTACTTC	CASTEPGTGIYEQYF
TRBV2	TRBJ2-1	TRBD2	-	TGTGCCAGCAGTGAGTCCGGGACTAGCGGGAGTATTAGTGAGCAGTTCTTC	CASSESGTSGSISEQFF
TRBV10-3	TRBJ2-5	-	-	TGTGCCATCAGTGAGTCCGCGGCCCAAGAGACCCAGTACTTC	CAISESAAQETQYF
TRBV28	TRBJ2-3	TRBD2	-	TGTGCCAGCAGCTACCCCGGGACTAGCTGGTATTTT	CASSYPGTSWYF
TRBV12-3/TRBV12-4	TRBJ1-5	-	-	TGTGCCATCGGGGAGGGGGGCCAGCCCCAGCATTTT	CAIGEGGQPQHF
TRBV7-8	TRBJ2-7	TRBD2	-	TGTGCCAGCAGCTTAGGGGCTAGCGGGAGCTACGAGCAGTACTTC	CASSLGASGSYEQYF
TRBV11-1	TRBJ1-2	-	-	TGTGCCAGCAGCTTAGCCCCCGGGACGGACTATGGCTACACCTTC	CASSLAPGTDYGYTF
TRBV11-3	TRBJ1-1	-	-	TGTGCCAGCAGCTTAGGGGGGAACACTGAAGCTTTCTTT	CASSLGGNTEAFF
TRBV19	TRBJ1-5	TRBD1	-	TGTGCCAGTAGTATGCACAGGGGTGGGAGTAAAAGTCAGCCCCAGCATTTT	CASSMHRGGSKSQPQHF
TRBV5-1	TRBJ1-1	TRBD1	-	TGCGCCAGCAGCTCACAGGGACAGGCGAACACTGAAGCTTTCTTT	CASSSQGQANTEAFF
TRBV7-9	TRBJ2-1	TRBD2	-	TGTGCCAGCAGCTTAGGGCTAGCGGGAGGCCACTCCTACAATGAGCAGTTCTTC	CASSLGLAGGHSYNEQFF
TRBV7-2	TRBJ2-5	-	-	TGTGCCAGCAGCTCCTCGAGTTTCCTGGAGACCCAGTACTTC	CASSSSSFLETQYF
TRBV18	TRBJ1-6	TRBD1	-	TGTGCCAGCTCCCCGGGACAGGGGGCGTTTAATTCACCCCTCCACTTT	CASSPGQGAFNSPLHF
TRBV7-2	TRBJ1-4	-	-	TGTGCCAGCAGCGTAGGACAGTTCAATGAAAAACTGTTTTTT	CASSVGQFNEKLFF
TRBV9	TRBJ2-5	-	-	TGTGCCAGCAGCCCCGAGGGGACTCAACGGGAGACCCAGTACTTC	CASSPEGTQRETQYF
TRBV29-1	TRBJ2-7	TRBD1	-	TGCAGCGCTGCACAGGGGGCCTACTACGAGCAGTACTTC	CSAAQGAYYEQYF
TRBV4-2	TRBJ2-1	-	-	TGTGCCAGCAGCCAAGTGGCGACCTCCTACAATGAGCAGTTCTTC	CASSQVATSYNEQFF
TRBV10-1	TRBJ2-5	-	-	TGCGCCAGCAGTGAGTCGACGGAGGGAGGAGAGACCCAGTACTTC	CASSESTEGGETQYF
TRBV2	TRBJ1-2	-	-	TGTGCCAGCAGTGAGGCCAGGGGCTCCTATGGCTACACCTTC	CASSEARGSYGYTF
TRBV28	TRBJ2-6	-	once	TGTGCCAGCGGGGACTTAGCGAATTGGGCCAACGTCCTGACTTTC	CASGDLANWANVLTF
TRBV21-1	TRBJ1-1	-	-	TGTGCCAGCAGCTTATTTGGGGCCACTCAGGGGGACACTGAAGCTTTCTTT	CASSLFGATQGDTEAFF
TRBV7-2	TRBJ2-2	-	-	TGTGCCAGCAGCGCCGGGACAACGTACACCGGGGAGCTGTTTTTT	CASSAGTTYTGELFF
TRBV29-1	TRBJ1-1	-	-	TGCAGCGTTGCGGGGCGGAACACTGAAGCTTTCTTT	CSVAGRNTEAFF
TRBV7-9	TRBJ1-2	-	-	TGTGCCAGCAGCTTAAGTCTTGGGGGGGCCTATGGCTACACCTTC	CASSLSLGGAYGYTF
TRBV28	TRBJ1-4	-	-	TGTGCCAGCAGTTCCCGATCCGGTAGTGTGGGGAAACTGTTTTTT	CASSSRSGSVGKLFF
TRBV7-9	TRBJ2-7	-	-	TGTGCCAGCAGCACCTGGACCGGCTCCTACGAGCAGTACTTC	CASSTWTGSYEQYF
TRBV7-9	TRBJ1-3	-	-	TGTGCCAGCAGCCCTGACAGAAGTCCGGAACGGAACACCATATATTTT	CASSPDRSPERNTIYF
TRBV2	TRBJ2-2	TRBD2	-	TGTGCCAGCAGTCGGACTAGCGGGAGTTTTCCCGGGGAGCTGTTTTTT	CASSRTSGSFPGELFF
TRBV5-1	TRBJ1-1	-	-	TGCGCCAGCAGCCAGGGACGACTAGTCGGTAACACTGAAGCTTTCTTT	CASSQGRLVGNTEAFF
TRBV10-3	TRBJ1-5	TRBD1	-	TGTGCCTCGCAGGGGGGCCTCAATCAGCCCCAGCATTTT	CASQGGLNQPQHF
TRBV14	TRBJ1-3	-	-	TGTGCCAGCAGCCGTTGGGGGGAGTCTGGAAACACCATATATTTT	CASSRWGESGNTIYF
TRBV6-2/TRBV6-3	TRBJ2-5	TRBD2	-	TGTGCCAGCAGTTATTCCTCCCGGGGGGGCGCAGAGACCCAGTACTTC	CASSYSSRGGAETQYF
TRBV10-3	TRBJ2-2	-	-	TGTGCCATCAAGGAAGCCGGGGAGCTGTTTTTT	CAIKEAGELFF
TRBV10-3	TRBJ2-1	TRBD2	-	TGTGCCATCAGTGAGCCGACTAGCGGCGGGTGGGGTGAGCAGTTCTTC	CAISEPTSGGWGEQFF
TRBV4-1	TRBJ1-1	-	-	TGCGCCAGCAGCCAAGATAGGTCGGTCAGCATGAACACTGAAGCTTTCTTT	CASSQDRSVSMNTEAFF
TRBV10-2	TRBJ1-3	-	-	TGCGCCAGCAGCCTAACAGCTTTCTCTGGAAACACCATATATTTT	CASSLTAFSGNTIYF
TRBV11-2	TRBJ1-4	-	-	TGTGCCAGCAGCTTGGGGGGGACTAATGAAAAACTGTTTTTT	CASSLGGTNEKLFF
TRBV4-3	TRBJ2-3	TRBD2	-	TGCGCCAGCAGCCAAGATCTAGCAAGCGGGAGTACAGATACGCAGTATTTT	CASSQDLASGSTDTQYF
TRBV2	TRBJ2-5	-	-	TGTGCCAGCAGTGGGCTACTCCTCCAAGAGACCCAGTACTTC	CASSGLLLQETQYF